The clone carrying this T cell receptor (beta chain) was counted only a few times. Its target is unknown. These data belong to a study of cytomegalovirus exposure and HLA in healthy donors. Findings and caveats of the study: Associated with HLA alleles at 0.05 false discovery rate in a later analysis were over 15,000 TCR beta sequences. Presence/absence analyses assumed roughly uniform sequencing depth across donors. Later examination showed HLA-associated TCR beta chains had greater clonal expansion than equally common others.

Primers for the PCR totalled 60 Vbeta and 13 Jbeta. Libraries were prepared by immunoSEQ multiplex PCR; TCRdb keeps only in-frame clonotypes and omits some of them. Among 99,000 or so clones listed, over 70% were seen once. Germline assignment: CDR1 MGHRA and CDR2 YSYEKL. Trimming took 0 bases from V and 7 from J; bases not matched to a gene: 18. The CDR3 has 19 residues. This sequence joins TRBV4-1 and TRBJ2-5, with TRBD2 matching over 9 bases. The sequence came from a man aged 35-49 years in good health and CMV-seronegative. The sample taken for sequencing was PBMCs. The CDR3 DNA reads TGCGCCAGCAGCCAAGAGGTCGGCGGTAGCGGGGGACCTCAGGGGACCCAGTACTTC. Translation gives CASSQEVGGSGGPQGTQYF.